What follows describes a single T cell receptor beta chain. Its antigen remains unknown. The CDR3 sequence is 15 residues long. Germline V gene data show CDR1 as SGHRS and CDR2 as YFSETQ. The junction had 7 bases not matched to a gene; V was cut back by 1 base and J by 5 bases. The source of the sample is a study of cytomegalovirus exposure and HLA in healthy donors. Sequenced by immunoSEQ multiplex PCR; TCRdb stores in-frame clones only, minus some. The sample lists some 85,000 clones, about 96% seen once, with about 1.3% in the top ten. Broader study findings: Investigators reported 150 to 200 TCR beta chains as tied to cytomegalovirus.

The chain combines TRBV5-1 with TRBJ2-5; 8 nucleotides line up with TRBD1. The clonotype comes from a woman younger than 35 in good health and CMV-seronegative. Material for sequencing was PBMCs. CDR3 protein: CASSLNRGYLETQYF. The DNA of the CDR3 is TGCGCCAGCAGCTTGAACAGGGGGTATTTGGAGACCCAGTACTTC.